The sequence of this T cell receptor (beta chain) was determined in a study of blood T cell repertoires in COVID-19 (dated by TCRdb to 2020 to 2022). About the investigation overall: Samples from collaborators originated in the United States, Italy and Spain and spanned both the acute and convalescent phases of COVID-19. The prospective study material was composed of cDNA or gDNA derived from T cells, B-cell-depleted T cells, or PBMCs. The dataset comprised deeply sampled blood TCRbeta repertoires from subjects exposed to, actively infected with, or recovered from COVID-19. A freely available public database, intended as a resource for researchers studying the immune response to SARS-CoV-2, is where the repertoires were released. Samples were obtained from the ongoing ImmuneRACE study (first 160 participants) and from about 1,300 subjects provided by 6 global collaborators. The sample metadata nearly always contained a de-identified subject ID, COVID-19 status, age in years and sex. Where available, HLA class I and class II types were taken from metadata supplied by the sample provider and were not determined by assay-based typing. Broader findings and caveats from the paper: How much clinical and demographic metadata was included differed by source and by participant, and the metadata was provided uncurated.

One collaborating source in Seattle enrolled patients while the patients were actively infected and followed the patients over time throughout the course of disease. Whole blood was collected in K2EDTA tubes by collaborating institutions according to the institutions' own protocols. Collaborator samples were shipped for TCRbeta analysis as frozen whole blood, isolated PBMCs, or DNA extracted from either sample type. The CDR3 sequence holds 14 residues, the cysteine and phenylalanine included. Only CDR3 DNA is held: 42 bases, read in frame from base 1. Concerning this clone itself: The clone's antigen remains unknown. Base qualities are not recorded, but no much larger clone differs from it by a single base.

TCRbeta CDR3 regions were amplified from genomic DNA using the immunoSEQ Assay, a bias-controlled multiplex PCR. The original methods were these. Within the assay, amplification of reference gene primers was used to estimate how many nucleated cells each sample contained. To quantify the absolute abundance of each unique TCRbeta CDR3 rearrangement, sequence reads were collapsed and filtered. For each sample, productive Simpson clonality was calculated as the square root of Simpson's diversity index across productive rearrangements. TCRdb mirrors the immuneACCESS table, restricted to in-frame sequences. Some clones are absent from its copies; in checked studies, under half trace to an unresolved V gene, and the reason for the others is unknown. That table supplies the V and J calls and clone size; D and trimming were determined from the DNA. A total of 110,000 or so clones appear in this sample, more than 80% of them only once. The biggest ten clones account for just over 5.5% of the sample.

The sequenced sample consisted of peripheral blood. The chain employs TRBV12-1 and TRBJ1-5; TRBD1, the table's D call, was not compared with the DNA. TRBV12-1 is noted as a pseudogene. The origin of this receptor is a woman in her sixties or seventies with COVID-19, enrolled during active disease. The CDR3 region reads CASRTYRSNQPQHF. The DNA reads as follows: TGTGCCAGCAGGACCTACAGAAGCAATCAGCCCCAGCATTTT.